The 28 T cell receptor beta chains given below trace back to one sample, sequenced in a study of shared clonotypes between healthy human individuals. The repertoire was sequenced with immunoSEQ multiplex PCR; TCRdb's copy has only in-frame clones and lacks some. The repertoire holds about 2.1 million clones, roughly 93% seen once, with roughly 1.7% in the top ten. Positively selected for CCR7, the CD45RO-negative cells used as naive CD8 cells excluded terminally differentiated effector memory CD45RA+ cells. Sample: naive CD8+ T cells from PBMCs. These receptors came from a man between 18 and 29 years old in good health. Some clones in this sample may be carry-over from other donors' samples.

This rearrangement joins TRBV9 to TRBJ2-7; 10 nucleotides agree with TRBD2. Germline V gives CDR1 SGDLS, CDR2 YYNGEE. The CDR3 length is 15 residues. The V gene end was trimmed by 2 bases and the J gene end by 1 base; junction bases not matched to a gene: 3. The CDR3 reads CASSVGTSESYEQYF. The CDR3 bases are TGTGCCAGCAGCGTCGGGACTAGCGAATCCTACGAGCAGTACTTC.

CDR3 coding DNA: TGTGCCACCAGCAGAGAAAGCGATTCTGGGGCCAACGTCCTGACTTTC. Its protein product is CATSRESDSGANVLTF. The chain carries TRBV15 and TRBJ2-6; D is uncertain. V lost 0 bases, J lost 1 base, and 7 bases lay in between. The CDR3 totals 16 residues. Germline CDR1 is LNHNV and CDR2 is YYDKDF (reference sequence). Full variable domain (remainder filled in from reference TRBV15 and TRBJ2-6): DAMVIQNPRYQVTQFGKPVTLSCSQTLNHNVMYWYQQKSSQAPKLLFHYYDKDFNNEADTPDNFQSRRPNTSFCFLDIRSPGLGDTAMYLCATSRESDSGANVLTFGAGSRLTVL.

The CDR3 nucleotides are TGTGCCAGCAGCCCCGGACAGGGGGCGAGGCACGAGCAGTACTTC. Translation: CASSPGQGARHEQYF. J is TRBJ2-7 and V is TRBV7-9; TRBD1 matches 11 bases. Germline V CDR1 and CDR2: SEHNR, FQNEAQ (reference sequence). V lost 5 bases and J lost 5; bases outside the gene matches: 8. The CDR3 sequence is 15 residues long.

This sequence joins TRBV5-8 and TRBJ2-5; D unclear. Germline V lookup: CDR1 SGHTS, CDR2 YDEGEE. Trimming shortened V by 6 bases and J by 6 bases, and 9 bases separated the two germline ends. The CDR3 runs to 11 residues. The CDR3 region has the DNA TGTGCCAGCACCAACAGAAAGACCCAGTACTTC. This sequence encodes CASTNRKTQYF.

V usage is TRBV9 and J usage is TRBJ2-1; D is possibly TRBD2 (6 bases). The V end lost 4 bases, the J end lost 10 bases, and 21 bases lay between the germline ends. CDR3 length: 15 amino acids. Germline assignment: CDR1 SGDLS and CDR2 YYNGEE. The CDR3 DNA reads TGTGCCAGCAGCCCACGGGAGAGTGAAGGGGAAGAGCAGTTCTTC. This translates into CASSPRESEGEEQFF.

The rearrangement links TRBV28 to TRBJ1-1, with D uncertain. V was shortened by 3 bases and J by 0 bases, with 26 bases between the two germline ends. Per the germline V gene, CDR1 is MDHEN and CDR2 is SYDVKM. This CDR3 has 20 amino acids. CDR3 nucleotides: TGTGCCAGCAGTTTGCCCATTATCAACCTGGAGGGTACGGTGAACACTGAAGCTTTCTTT. It translates to CASSLPIINLEGTVNTEAFF.

The V and J genes are TRBV27 and TRBJ2-2, with D perhaps assigned TRBD1 or TRBD2 (5 bases each). The CDR3 has 15 residues. Deletions cut 2 bases from V and 4 bases from J, with 11 bases between. Looked up from germline, CDR1 is MNHEY and CDR2 is SMNVEV (reference sequence). This CDR3 reads CASSLGTVPTGELFF. In DNA form, the CDR3 reads TGTGCCAGCAGTTTAGGGACGGTGCCCACCGGGGAGCTGTTTTTT.

This clone appeared a single time. This chain links TRBV10-2 with TRBJ2-7; 9 bases fit TRBD1. The CDR3 length is 15 residues. CDR1 is WSHSY, CDR2 SAAADI, per germline. V shed 6 bases, J shed 7 bases, and the junction held 13 bases outside the gene matches. CDR3 nucleotide sequence: TGCGCCAGCAGGGGAGGCGGACAGGGGTTGGGGGAGCAGTACTTC. Translation gives CASRGGGQGLGEQYF.

A note on this clone: Other DNA variants within this sample encode the same CDR3. The gene calls are TRBV27 and TRBJ2-1; D is perhaps TRBD2 (5 bases). This CDR3 has 13 residues. The V gene lost 2 bases and the J gene lost 6 bases, with 8 bases spanning the gap. Germline V lookup: CDR1 MNHEY, CDR2 SMNVEV (reference sequence). CDR3 sequence reads: CASSLGRPNEQFF. The CDR3 nucleotides are TGTGCCAGCAGTTTAGGGAGACCCAATGAGCAGTTCTTC.

V and J are TRBV10-3 and TRBJ2-1; a weak D match, TRBD1 (5 bases). With 7 bases removed from V and 8 bases from J, the gap between germline ends came to 15 bases. The CDR3 consists of 13 residues. Per germline, CDR1 ENHRY and CDR2 SYGVKD. The CDR3 region is CAIKRTPQDEQFF. The CDR3 coding sequence is TGTGCCATCAAACGAACTCCACAGGATGAGCAGTTCTTC.

Comment on this clone: The identical CDR3 is also encoded by other nucleotide sequences in the sample. The chain combines TRBV29-1 with TRBJ2-1; no reliable D call. Trimming shortened V by 6 bases and J by 2 bases, and 8 bases separated the two germline ends. This CDR3 spans 12 amino acids. CDR1 is SQVTM, CDR2 ANQGSEA, per germline. The CDR3 region has the DNA TGCAGCGTCGGCCAAGCCTACAATGAGCAGTTCTTC. It codes for CSVGQAYNEQFF.

CDR3 in amino acids: CASSLELASSTDTQYF. CDR3 sequence (DNA): TGCGCCAGCAGCTTGGAACTAGCGAGTAGCACAGATACGCAGTATTTT. J is TRBJ2-3 and V is TRBV5-1; 7 positions agree with TRBD2. The V gene end was trimmed by 0 bases and the J gene end by 0 bases; junction bases not matched to a gene: 4. The CDR3 length is 16 residues. Germline V gene sequence: CDR1 SGHRS, CDR2 YFSETQ.

The DNA for the CDR3 is TGTGCCAGCAGCACCTGGACAGGAACAAATGAAGCTTTCTTT. The encoded protein is CASSTWTGTNEAFF. The chain joins TRBV9 to TRBJ1-1, with 7 nucleotides matching TRBD1. The germline V gene encodes CDR1 SGDLS and CDR2 YYNGEE. The CDR3 length is 14 residues. V dropped 4 bases and J dropped 7; count of bases not matched to a gene: 10.

V gene TRBV15 combines with J gene TRBJ2-1; D is possibly TRBD2 (7 bases). V was cut by 9 bases and J by 7 bases, with 13 bases left in between. The CDR3 has 12 amino acids. The germline V gene encodes CDR1 LNHNV and CDR2 YYDKDF (reference sequence). CDR3 protein: CATGGAGNEQFF. For the CDR3, the DNA is TGTGCCACAGGGGGGGCGGGGAATGAGCAGTTCTTC.

The V call is TRBV4-3, the J call TRBJ2-7; 8 nucleotides match TRBD1. Germline V gives CDR1 LGHNA, CDR2 YSLEER. CDR3 length: 15 residues. The junction had 9 bases not matched to a gene; V was cut back by 3 bases and J by 5 bases. CDR3: CASSHGTGRTHEQYF. In DNA form, the CDR3 reads TGCGCCAGCAGCCATGGGACAGGCAGGACCCACGAGCAGTACTTC.

This chain connects TRBV6-1 to TRBJ2-7; D tentatively fits TRBD1 or TRBD2 (5 bases each). V was cut by 6 bases and J by 0 bases, with 15 bases left in between. The CDR3 is 15 amino acids. Germline V gene data show CDR1 as MNHNS and CDR2 as SASEGT. CDR3 sequence: CASRGDRGRSYEQYF. CDR3 bases: TGTGCCAGCAGAGGTGATCGGGGACGCTCCTACGAGCAGTACTTC.

The chain joins TRBV7-3 to TRBJ1-5, with TRBD1 as a possible D gene (6 bases). Trimming took off 1 base at V and 9 bases at J, with 16 bases between the two ends. This CDR3 has 15 residues. Germline CDR1 reads SGHTA; CDR2 reads FQGTGA. CDR3 sequence reads: CASSLNGGRDTPQHF. The CDR3 region has the DNA TGTGCCAGCAGCTTAAACGGGGGCCGTGATACGCCCCAGCATTTT.

This chain connects TRBV19 to TRBJ1-5; no clear D. CDR3 length equals 17 residues. Germline assignment: CDR1 LNHDA and CDR2 SQIVND (reference sequence). Trimming removed 7 bases from V and 7 bases from J, with 26 bases in between. CDR3 protein: CASTEEDLGPPGQPQHF. The CDR3 DNA is TGTGCCAGTACCGAAGAGGACCTAGGGCCTCCTGGCCAGCCCCAGCATTTT.

This clone was seen once. The chain carries TRBV7-2 and TRBJ2-4; the D is unclear. Germline values: CDR1 SGHTA, CDR2 FQGNSA. The CDR3 totals 15 residues. Trimming took off 2 bases at V and 0 bases at J, with 8 bases between the two ends. In DNA, the CDR3 is TGTGCCAGCAGCTTACATGTCAGAGCCAAAAACATTCAGTACTTC. Its translation is CASSLHVRAKNIQYF.

The chain uses TRBV29-1 and TRBJ2-5; 7 positions agree with TRBD2. This CDR3 has 16 amino acids. Trimming cost V 2 bases and J 0 bases; bases outside gene matches: 9. Germline CDR1 SQVTM, CDR2 ANQGSEA. CDR3 sequence (DNA): TGCAGCGTTGAACCCCGGCTAGCGGAGTACCAAGAGACCCAGTACTTC. Its protein product is CSVEPRLAEYQETQYF.

The V call is TRBV5-1, the J call TRBJ1-1; maybe TRBD1 (6 bases). V lost 2 bases and J 10 bases, leaving 9 bases between the germline ends. CDR1 is SGHRS and CDR2 is YFSETQ in the germline V gene. The length of the CDR3 is 11 residues. CDR3 residues: CASSFRGTAFF. The CDR3 region has the DNA TGCGCCAGCAGCTTCAGGGGTACAGCTTTCTTT. The complete variable domain, with remaining parts taken from reference TRBV5-1 and TRBJ1-1, reads KAGVTQTPRYLIKTRGQQVTLSCSPISGHRSVSWYQQTPGQGLQFLFEYFSETQRNKGNFPGRFSGRQFSNSRSEMNVSTLELGDSALYLCASSFRGTAFFGQGTRLTVV.

As for this clone: The junction departs from germline at one end; a sequencing error may be responsible. The chain joins TRBV7-3 to TRBJ2-5; no reliable D call. Germline CDR1 SGHTA, CDR2 FQGTGA. The length of the CDR3 is 13 residues. CDR3 residues: CASSLNSWETQYF. The CDR3 DNA reads as TGTGCCAGCAGTTTAAACAGCTGGGAGACCCAGTACTTC.

CDR3 region: CASSSFEGAYQPQHF. The CDR3 coding sequence is TGTGCCAGCAGCTCTTTCGAGGGGGCCTATCAGCCCCAGCATTTT. The chain has TRBV5-8 and TRBJ1-5; 7 nucleotides align to TRBD1. CDR1 is SGHTS and CDR2 is YDEGEE in the germline V gene. J was trimmed by 5 bases and V by 3 bases; bases with no gene match: 8. The length of the CDR3 is 15 residues.

V gene TRBV7-9 combines with J gene TRBJ2-7; 8 nucleotides agree with TRBD1. The CDR3 runs 16 residues. Germline V gene sequence: CDR1 SEHNR, CDR2 FQNEAQ (reference sequence). With V trimmed by 1 base and J by 0 bases, 5 bases remained unmatched. CDR3: CASSLGTGTSSYEQYF. CDR3 nucleotides: TGTGCCAGCAGCTTAGGGACAGGGACGAGCTCCTACGAGCAGTACTTC.

J is TRBJ2-7 and V is TRBV6-1; no firm D call. Per germline, CDR1 MNHNS and CDR2 SASEGT. CDR3 length: 17 amino acids. With 1 base removed from V and 2 bases from J, the gap between germline ends came to 18 bases. The CDR3 protein is CASSEGLVPPTPYEQYF. The CDR3 region has the DNA TGTGCCAGCAGTGAAGGGCTAGTTCCCCCTACCCCCTACGAGCAGTACTTC.

The V gene is TRBV7-8, the J gene TRBJ2-5, with 14 nucleotides matching TRBD2. This CDR3 region has 17 residues. Per the germline V gene, CDR1 is SGHVS and CDR2 is FQNEAQ. The ends lost 5 bases at V and 3 bases at J; junction bases unmatched: 8. CDR3 protein: CASSHPGLAGVKETQYF. The CDR3 nucleotides read TGTGCCAGCAGCCATCCGGGACTAGCGGGAGTTAAAGAGACCCAGTACTTC.

A remark on this clone: Other nucleotide sequences in the sample specify the same CDR3. The chain couples TRBV5-1 to TRBJ2-3, with D maybe TRBD2 (6 bases). This CDR3 is 14 amino acids long. Germline CDR1 is SGHRS and CDR2 is YFSETQ. V lost 2 bases, J lost 3 bases, and 10 bases lay in between. The DNA of the CDR3 is TGCGCCAGCAGCTTTGGGGGGAGGACAGATACGCAGTATTTT. Protein sequence: CASSFGGRTDTQYF.

In DNA form, the CDR3 reads TGTGCCAGCTGGGGGGAAGATAGCAATCAGCCCCAGCATTTT. It is translated as CASWGEDSNQPQHF. The chain uses TRBV27 and TRBJ1-5, with a weak D call TRBD1 (5 bases). Germline V gene data show CDR1 as MNHEY and CDR2 as SMNVEV (reference sequence). V lost 8 bases, J lost 0 bases, and 11 bases lay in between. The CDR3 contains 14 residues.